A selection of T cell receptor beta chains follows, all from one sample in a study of T cell responses to AZD1222 COVID-19 vaccine. Libraries were prepared by immunoSEQ multiplex PCR; TCRdb keeps only in-frame clonotypes and omits some of them. The sample gives under 140,000 clones, over 85% of which show up once; about 16% is in the top ten. The sample was peripheral blood, taken 28 days after the second AZD1222 dose. All receptors derive from an adult who received the AZD1222 COVID-19 vaccine. CDR3s include the opening cysteine and the closing phenylalanine or tryptophan. A D gene is named only where the DNA matches it firmly. Rows may omit the clone size; those that give it use once, few, many or a size class.

d_call: .; clone_size: .; v_call: TRBV28; j_call: TRBJ1-1; cdr3_aa: CASRVQGGGTEAFF; cdr3_nt: TGTGCCAGCAGGGTACAGGGAGGAGGCACTGAAGCTTTCTTT
d_call: TRBD1; clone_size: .; v_call: TRBV6-1; j_call: TRBJ1-1; cdr3_aa: CASSEDRADTEAFF; cdr3_nt: TGTGCCAGCAGCGAAGACAGGGCCGACACTGAAGCTTTCTTT
d_call: TRBD1; clone_size: .; v_call: TRBV2; j_call: TRBJ1-4; cdr3_aa: CASSGTGNEKLFF; cdr3_nt: TGTGCCAGCAGTGGGACAGGGAATGAAAAACTGTTTTTT
d_call: .; clone_size: .; v_call: TRBV11-3; j_call: TRBJ1-6; cdr3_aa: CASSTRTSPALHF; cdr3_nt: TGTGCCAGCAGCACTCGGACCTCTCCTGCCCTCCACTTT
d_call: TRBD2; clone_size: .; v_call: TRBV27; j_call: TRBJ2-1; cdr3_aa: CASSFLGLAGGSHNEQFF; cdr3_nt: TGTGCCAGCAGTTTTCTCGGACTAGCGGGAGGTTCCCACAATGAGCAGTTCTTC
d_call: .; clone_size: .; v_call: TRBV5-6; j_call: TRBJ1-1; cdr3_aa: CASSLGPTGPMNTEAFF; cdr3_nt: TGTGCCAGCAGCTTGGGCCCTACAGGGCCTATGAACACTGAAGCTTTCTTT
d_call: .; clone_size: .; v_call: TRBV11-2; j_call: TRBJ2-7; cdr3_aa: CASSPSGSEQYF; cdr3_nt: TGTGCCAGCAGCCCATCAGGTAGCGAGCAGTACTTC
d_call: TRBD2; clone_size: .; v_call: TRBV28; j_call: TRBJ2-1; cdr3_aa: CASSSPGTRLYEQFF; cdr3_nt: TGTGCCAGCAGTTCCCCGGGGACTAGGTTATATGAGCAGTTCTTC
d_call: .; clone_size: .; v_call: TRBV6-5; j_call: TRBJ1-1; cdr3_aa: CATTPVRVMNTEAFF; cdr3_nt: TGTGCCACCACGCCGGTGAGGGTCATGAACACTGAAGCTTTCTTT
d_call: .; clone_size: .; v_call: TRBV27; j_call: TRBJ2-5; cdr3_aa: CASSLFGVQETQYF; cdr3_nt: TGTGCCAGCAGTTTGTTCGGTGTACAAGAGACCCAGTACTTC
d_call: .; clone_size: medium-sized; v_call: TRBV12-2; j_call: TRBJ2-7; cdr3_aa: CASRLGGTHSYEQYF; cdr3_nt: TGTGCAAGTCGCTTAGGAGGGACTCACTCCTACGAGCAGTACTTC
d_call: TRBD2; clone_size: .; v_call: TRBV23-1; j_call: TRBJ2-3; cdr3_aa: CASSPGTSGMGTDTQYF; cdr3_nt: TGCGCCAGCAGCCCCGGGACTAGCGGTATGGGCACAGATACGCAGTATTTT
d_call: .; clone_size: few; v_call: TRBV27; j_call: TRBJ2-3; cdr3_aa: CASSASGTDRTDTQYF; cdr3_nt: TGTGCCAGCAGTGCCTCCGGGACCGACCGCACAGATACGCAGTATTTT
d_call: .; clone_size: .; v_call: TRBV5-1; j_call: TRBJ2-3; cdr3_aa: CASSFDQAQYF; cdr3_nt: TGCGCCAGCAGCTTCGACCAAGCGCAGTATTTT
d_call: TRBD1; clone_size: .; v_call: TRBV10-1; j_call: TRBJ2-1; cdr3_aa: CASSGGTVYNEQFF; cdr3_nt: TGCGCCAGCAGTGGAGGGACAGTATACAATGAGCAGTTCTTC
d_call: .; clone_size: .; v_call: TRBV4-2; j_call: TRBJ1-1; cdr3_aa: CASTDRGTENTEAFF; cdr3_nt: TGTGCCAGCACTGACCGCGGGACGGAGAACACTGAAGCTTTCTTT
d_call: TRBD1; clone_size: .; v_call: TRBV6-5; j_call: TRBJ1-5; cdr3_aa: CASSSSTGVYQPQHF; cdr3_nt: TGTGCCAGCAGTTCCTCAACAGGGGTATACCAGCCCCAGCATTTT
d_call: TRBD1; clone_size: .; v_call: TRBV7-9; j_call: TRBJ1-4; cdr3_aa: CASSFLGQSNEKLFF; cdr3_nt: TGTGCCAGCAGCTTTCTGGGACAGAGTAATGAAAAACTGTTTTTT
d_call: TRBD1; clone_size: .; v_call: TRBV27; j_call: TRBJ1-1; cdr3_aa: CASSVTGGGRSGTEAFF; cdr3_nt: TGTGCCAGCAGTGTCACAGGGGGCGGGCGTTCCGGCACTGAAGCTTTCTTT
d_call: .; clone_size: once; v_call: TRBV5-8; j_call: TRBJ1-3; cdr3_aa: CASSLVISSGNTIYF; cdr3_nt: TGTGCCAGCAGCTTGGTTATCAGCTCTGGAAACACCATATATTTT
d_call: .; clone_size: few; v_call: TRBV11-3; j_call: TRBJ1-4; cdr3_aa: CASSLDGQTNEKLFF; cdr3_nt: TGTGCCAGCAGCTTAGATGGACAGACTAATGAAAAACTGTTTTTT
d_call: .; clone_size: .; v_call: TRBV19; j_call: TRBJ2-3; cdr3_aa: CASSNSPGGSDTQYF; cdr3_nt: TGTGCCAGTAGTAATTCTCCCGGCGGGTCAGATACGCAGTATTTT
d_call: .; clone_size: .; v_call: TRBV7-2; j_call: TRBJ1-5; cdr3_aa: CASSLVEDQPQHF; cdr3_nt: TGTGCCAGCAGCTTAGTCGAGGATCAGCCCCAGCATTTT
d_call: .; clone_size: .; v_call: TRBV11-2; j_call: TRBJ1-3; cdr3_aa: CASSLAGTNTIYF; cdr3_nt: TGTGCCAGCAGCTTGGCAGGGACGAACACCATATATTTT
d_call: TRBD1; clone_size: .; v_call: TRBV3-1/TRBV3-2; j_call: TRBJ2-7; cdr3_aa: CASSWTGVNEQYF; cdr3_nt: TGTGCCAGCAGCTGGACAGGGGTCAACGAGCAGTACTTC
d_call: TRBD1; clone_size: .; v_call: TRBV27; j_call: TRBJ1-5; cdr3_aa: CASSLSDRAGQPQHF; cdr3_nt: TGTGCCAGCAGTTTATCCGACAGGGCCGGTCAGCCCCAGCATTTT
d_call: .; clone_size: .; v_call: TRBV4-2; j_call: TRBJ1-2; cdr3_aa: CASSQVGQGYGYTF; cdr3_nt: TGTGCCAGCAGCCAAGTCGGGCAGGGATATGGCTACACCTTC